The 23 T cell receptor beta chains reported below all come from one sample, sequenced in a study of long-term antiretroviral therapy in people with HIV (dated by TCRdb to between 2021 and 2023). The immunoSEQ hsTCRB v3.0 assay was used at survey level resolution to sequence the TRB variable region. TCRdb provides this immuneACCESS table in a form limited to in-frame rearrangements. Some clones are lacking; in checked studies, under half of them reflect an unresolved V gene, and why the rest are absent is not known. This sample is represented by roughly 30,000 clones; around 84% of them were singletons. In total, the top ten clones hold 4.5% to 5.5% of the sample. Source: unsorted PBMCs, taken 0.8 years after starting antiretroviral therapy. The source of these receptors is a woman aged 30 to 39 with HIV.

This clone has more than one count but fewer than ten. This sequence joins TRBV18 and TRBJ1-2; 7 bases are a match to TRBD1. The CDR3 sequence is 16 residues long. Germline loops: CDR1 KGHSH, CDR2 LQKENI. Trimming at V came to 2 bases and at J to 2 bases, leaving 8 bases not matched to a gene. CDR3 coding DNA: TGTGCCAGCTCACCAGCGGGGGACAGAGTAAACTATGGCTACACCTTC. Translated: CASSPAGDRVNYGYTF.

This rearrangement joins TRBV7-2 to TRBJ1-3; the match to TRBD1 covers 9 bases. Trimming cost V 3 bases and J 0 bases; bases outside gene matches: 3. This CDR3 region has 16 residues. Germline CDR1 reads SGHTA; CDR2 reads FQGNSA. In DNA form, the CDR3 reads TGTGCCAGCAGCTTGGAACAGGGGGCCTCTGGAAACACCATATATTTT. Translation: CASSLEQGASGNTIYF. The variable domain in full, with the rest retrieved from reference TRBV7-2 and TRBJ1-3, is GAGVSQSPSNKVTEKGKDVELRCDPISGHTALYWYRQSLGQGLEFLIYFQGNSAPDKSGLPSDRFSAERTGGSVSTLTIQRTQQEDSAVYLCASSLEQGASGNTIYFGEGSWLTVV.

The chain links TRBV4-1 to TRBJ2-7, with D uncertain. The CDR3 spans 14 residues. Trimming took off 1 base at V and 7 bases at J, with 14 bases between the two ends. In germline, CDR1 is MGHRA, CDR2 YSYEKL. Here the CDR3 reads CASSQVPQSLEQYV. DNA of the CDR3: TGCGCCAGCAGCCAAGTTCCCCAATCGTTAGAGCAGTACGTC.

CDR3 residues: CASSIGGGAEAFF. In nucleotides, the CDR3 is TGTGCCAGTAGTATAGGAGGTGGGGCTGAAGCTTTCTTT. The chain is built from TRBV19 and TRBJ1-1; D unresolved. CDR1 LNHDA and CDR2 SQIVND come from the germline V gene (reference sequence). The CDR3 sequence is 13 residues long. Between the trimmed V and J ends, which lost 1 base and 6 bases, there was a span of 9 bases.

This chain connects TRBV2 to TRBJ1-2, with D uncertain. Germline CDR1 SNHLY, CDR2 FYNNEI. V lost 0 bases to trimming and J lost 4 bases, with 9 bases between them. CDR3 length: 14 amino acids. The CDR3 region is CASSEADLPYGYTF. The CDR3 bases are TGTGCCAGCAGTGAAGCCGACCTCCCCTATGGCTACACCTTC.

A few counts support this clone. The chain links TRBV6-4 to TRBJ2-3; D remains unclear. There are 14 residues in the CDR3. The germline V and J ends were trimmed by 0 bases and 1 base, with 5 bases remaining between them. CDR1 is MRHNA and CDR2 is SNTAGT in the germline V gene. DNA of the CDR3: TGTGCCAGCAGTGACTCGACCGGCACAGATACGCAGTATTTT. This codes for CASSDSTGTDTQYF.

The chain links TRBV9 to TRBJ2-5, with 9 bases fitting TRBD2. The V gene's germline CDR1 is SGDLS and CDR2 YYNGEE. The length of the CDR3 is 16 residues. V shed 4 bases and J 4 bases; nucleotides not matched to a gene: 11. The CDR3 spells CASSPTGTSPLETQYF. Written as DNA, the CDR3 is TGTGCCAGCAGCCCCACCGGGACTAGCCCTCTAGAGACCCAGTACTTC.

The V gene is TRBV21-1, the J gene TRBJ1-4. TRBV21-1 has pseudogene status. The CDR3 runs to 11 residues. CDR3 in amino acids: CASSGNEKLFF. The CDR3 DNA is TGTGCCAGCAGCGGAAATGAAAAACTGTTTTTT.

The chain carries TRBV19 and TRBJ1-5, with a weak D call TRBD1 (5 bases). The CDR3 has 15 amino acids. V gave up 6 bases and J gave up 3 bases, with 15 bases separating them. Germline V gene sequence: CDR1 LNHDA, CDR2 SQIVND (reference sequence). The CDR3 is CASRFSDTANQPQHF. The CDR3 region has the DNA TGTGCCAGTAGATTCTCGGACACGGCCAATCAGCCCCAGCATTTT.

The chain has TRBV5-1 and TRBJ2-5; D is ambiguous. Trimming pared 0 bases from V and 2 bases from J, leaving 8 bases between. From germline, CDR1 is SGHRS and CDR2 YFSETQ. This CDR3 region has 14 residues. This CDR3 is CASSLGSIQETQYF. CDR3 sequence (DNA): TGCGCCAGCAGCTTGGGAAGCATACAAGAGACCCAGTACTTC.

This chain connects TRBV11-3 to TRBJ2-2; D not resolved. Germline CDR1 is SGHNT and CDR2 is YENEEA. The V end was cut by 2 bases, the J end by 2 bases, with 0 bases between. The CDR3 is 12 amino acids. The CDR3 loop is CASSLNTGELFF. The DNA of the CDR3 is TGTGCCAGCAGCTTAAACACCGGGGAGCTGTTTTTT.

The DNA for the CDR3 is TGTGCCATCCGGGACAGGGGGTTGAATGAGCAGTTCTTC. It is translated as CAIRDRGLNEQFF. The chain has TRBV15 and TRBJ2-1; 11 positions agree with TRBD1. The CDR3 extends over 13 amino acids. V was clipped by 10 bases and J by 7 bases; unmatched bases: 6. Germline values: CDR1 LNHNV, CDR2 YYDKDF (reference sequence).

The chain joins TRBV2 to TRBJ1-1; D is uncertain. Germline V gene sequence: CDR1 SNHLY, CDR2 FYNNEI. The CDR3 is 14 residues long. Trimming stripped 7 bases from V and 2 bases from J, with 14 bases between. The CDR3 DNA reads TGTGCCAGCACCCGAACGTCGGCAAACACTGAAGCTTTCTTT. Residues: CASTRTSANTEAFF.

The chain carries TRBV7-2 and TRBJ2-1, with D tentatively TRBD1 or TRBD2 (5 bases each). With 1 base removed from V and 0 bases from J, the gap between germline ends came to 13 bases. Germline V CDR1 and CDR2: SGHTA, FQGNSA. There are 17 residues in the CDR3. The CDR3 reads CASSLGGTLSSYNEQFF. As DNA, the CDR3 is TGTGCCAGCAGCTTAGGGGGGACGCTCAGCTCCTACAATGAGCAGTTCTTC.

The chain combines TRBV6-1 with TRBJ2-1; possibly TRBD2 for D (6 bases). V lost 4 bases, J lost 8 bases, and 15 bases lay in between. The CDR3 extends over 14 amino acids. Germline V lookup: CDR1 MNHNS, CDR2 SASEGT. The CDR3 DNA reads as TGTGCCAGCAGTGGAGGGACTGAGTGGGATGAGCAGTTCTTC. Protein: CASSGGTEWDEQFF.

The rearrangement joins TRBV11-3 to TRBJ2-3; D unresolved. With 4 bases removed from V and 6 bases from J, the gap between germline ends came to 14 bases. This CDR3 contains 14 residues. Germline-derived CDR1 and CDR2 are SGHNT and YENEEA. The CDR3 is CASSSMAASDTQYF. CDR3 DNA: TGTGCCAGCAGCTCGATGGCAGCGAGTGATACGCAGTATTTT.

V gene TRBV18 combines with J gene TRBJ1-1; 12 bases are a match to TRBD1. The J segment lost 6 bases and the V segment lost 5 bases, leaving 16 bases of the junction unmatched. The CDR3 runs to 18 residues. Germline values: CDR1 KGHSH, CDR2 LQKENI. The DNA for the CDR3 is TGTGCCAGCTCAAACTTTCCGGGACAGGGGGCCGGCGTAGCTGAAGCTTTCTTT. Encoded protein: CASSNFPGQGAGVAEAFF.

The rearrangement uses TRBV23-1 and TRBJ1-4; D is perhaps TRBD1 (5 bases). TRBV23-1 is known as an ORF, though its function is uncertain. The CDR3 spans 10 residues. The V and J ends lost 8 bases and 17 bases respectively, with 15 bases between them. Here the CDR3 DNA reads TGCGCCAGCCAAAGGGGACTGATATTTTTT. The encoded protein is CASQRGLIFF.

The count of this clone is one. This sequence joins TRBV5-1 and TRBJ2-5; possibly TRBD1 for D (6 bases). CDR1 is SGHRS, CDR2 YFSETQ, per germline. This CDR3 is 12 amino acids long. The V end lost 5 bases, the J end lost 5 bases, and 10 bases lay between the germline ends. The CDR3 sequence: CASRKRGETQYF. In DNA, the CDR3 is TGCGCCAGCAGAAAGAGGGGGGAGACCCAGTACTTC.

This chain links TRBV5-3 with TRBJ2-5, with D perhaps TRBD1 or TRBD2 (5 bases each). TRBV5-3 is flagged as an ORF with uncertain function. Trimming pared 4 bases from V and 4 bases from J, leaving 23 bases between. The length of the CDR3 is 17 residues. The DNA of the CDR3 is TGTGCCAGAAGCCCGGGTGGTGTTCGGGGCGAATTAGAGACCCAGTACTTC. Protein product: CARSPGGVRGELETQYF.

V is TRBV27 and J is TRBJ1-1; 8 positions agree with TRBD1. This CDR3 region has 16 residues. Unmatched junction bases numbered 13, after V lost 5 bases and J lost 5 bases. CDR1 and CDR2 from the germline V gene are MNHEY and SMNVEV (reference sequence). The CDR3 DNA sequence: TGTGCCAGCAGTGATCCCGGAGGACAGGGTAAGACTGAAGCTTTCTTT. Translated, it gives CASSDPGGQGKTEAFF.

The chain uses TRBV7-2 and TRBJ1-6, with D maybe TRBD1 (5 bases). The CDR3 extends over 14 amino acids. V gave up 6 bases and J gave up 7 bases, with 13 bases separating them. Germline V gives CDR1 SGHTA, CDR2 FQGNSA. CDR3 sequence (DNA): TGTGCCAGCAGGGGGGGATCCCGCAATTCACCCCTCCACTTT. Its translation is CASRGGSRNSPLHF.

This clone occurred once. The V gene is TRBV25-1, the J gene TRBJ2-5; TRBD2 agrees at 7 bases. This CDR3 has 16 residues. J gave up 4 bases and V 1 base, and 9 bases lay outside the gene matches. In germline, CDR1 is MGHDK, CDR2 SYGVNS. The CDR3 nucleotides read TGTGCCAGCAGTGAATGGGGCAGAGGCGGGGGAGAGACCCAGTACTTC. It is translated as CASSEWGRGGGETQYF.